The entry below gives a single TCR beta chain sequence along with its context. What antigen it recognizes has not been identified. Per-base qualities were not stored, and no clone one base away is much larger. The data are from a study of cytomegalovirus exposure and HLA in healthy donors (dated by TCRdb to the late 2010s). Turning to the overall study: An earlier analysis of 550 to 700 of the donors reported about 250 Gb of sequence data and 100 million to 140 million unique TCR beta sequences from 150 million to 200 million T cells. An early release that covered about 600 HLA-typed donors contained approximately 300 gigabases of sequencing data and around 85 million unique TCR sequences. Of the roughly 430 genotyped donors, approximately 80% fell in the genetic ancestry cluster associated with self-reported Caucasian donors. The aim of the study was to test whether cataloging public T cell receptors could identify signatures of past pathogen exposure. Using immunosequencing, the study profiled T cell repertoires from 550 to 750 subjects and related those repertoires to cytomegalovirus serostatus. In addition to the first cohort of 650 to 750 subjects, a separate validation cohort of approximately 120 different subjects was used. High-throughput TCR immunosequencing, statistical association of individual TCRs with disease status, and machine learning were combined to predict cytomegalovirus infection status. In a later analysis, previously published TCR beta repertoires from 500 to 750 donors were re-analyzed and high-resolution HLA genotyping was added so that TCR occurrence patterns could be studied. The later analysis used no new phenotypic data to find candidate immune exposures, relying instead on TCR beta sequences and their occurrence across donors. An earlier analysis of 450 to 750 of the donors used high-throughput TCR beta sequencing to judge whether each TCR beta V gene segment behaved as functional or pseudogenic. Alongside the repertoire data, information on donor age, sex, ethnicity and CMV serostatus was compiled. A later genetic analysis took genome-wide SNP genotypes for about 55% of the 666 donors and used that subset as a discovery cohort. Every discovery cohort repertoire had been produced on one sequencing platform. Class I and class II HLA loci were covered by the typing at four-digit resolution. Typing coverage differed by locus: A, B, C, DRB1 and DQB1 were typed in roughly 620-630 donors, DQA1 in around 500, DPA1 in 600 to 610, and DPB1 in about 450. Because of strong linkage in the cohort, roughly five DR-DQ haplotypes were treated as single units for association and clustering. Among about 370 genotyped donors of the cohort, an average of roughly 230,000 unique TCR beta nucleotide sequences was sequenced per donor, of which roughly 17% were non-productive. What the work shows at the level of the full study, not this receptor alone: In a later analysis, several top co-occurrence clusters were reported to appear linked to parvovirus B19, influenza, CMV and Epstein-Barr virus. Correlated functional status among segregating V segments might be attributable to linkage disequilibrium, but an unknown experimental factor could not be ruled out. V-gene and J-gene trimming of TCR beta chains was associated with a missense DCLRE1C variant in a later genetic analysis, and the association was replicated in an independent cohort. The authors suggested that the approach could potentially be extended to other disease states and immunological phenotypes. A later genetic analysis reported fewer N-insertions in productive TCRs among donors in an Asian-associated ancestry cluster than the roughly 690-donor mean. In an earlier analysis of 587 of the donors, most TCR beta V segments appeared in productive rearrangements about 87% or about 30% of the time, broadly matching IMGT annotations. Roughly 17 rarely observed V segments, including chromosome 9 orphons, were excluded from the earlier analysis of some 590 of the donors because counts were too low. Roughly uniform sequencing depth across donors was assumed in presence/absence analyses, although this assumption may not hold. At a false discovery rate of 0.05, a later analysis linked 15,000 to 20,000 TCR beta sequences to specific HLA alleles. In vitro tests confirmed that three of the cytomegalovirus-associated TCR beta chains recognize cytomegalovirus antigens. A further reported finding was that TCR beta sequences accurately predicted the HLA-A and HLA-B alleles for most subjects in the first cohort. Because the 87-base-pair reads could not distinguish some IMGT-functional V segments, including TRBV6-2 and TRBV6-3, those segments were excluded. Assigning TCR associations to individual alleles was difficult when HLA alleles, especially DR and DQ, strongly co-occurred. Because HLA typing was unavailable for some donors at each locus, only the typed subset was used in association tests. The study gave a list of more than 150 TCR beta chains associated with cytomegalovirus. CMV serostatus was the only immune exposure information available for the cohort. In a later analysis, the rate of TCR association differed among HLA loci, with DRB1 alleles having the most associated TCRs and HLA-C alleles having the fewest. The classifier was reported to diagnose cytomegalovirus status with high specificity and sensitivity in both the original and validation cohorts. Only TCR beta chains were sequenced in this cohort, and the absence of alpha or paired-chain data limited detectable features. A cluster of highly shared sequence variants was judged likely to be a technical artifact of the sequencing pipeline. Most TCR sequences were seen in very few donors, while some public TCRs were found in many individuals. A later analysis found that most CMV-associated TCR beta chains appeared HLA-restricted, with HLA associations seemingly driven largely by CMV exposure. A later analysis found that HLA-associated TCR beta chains were more clonally expanded and had lower generation probabilities than equally common non-associated chains.

The cohort comprised fewer than 750 healthy bone marrow donors. Cohort members were all nominally healthy when sampled, although unrecorded immune exposures were likely present. The donor was CMV seropositive and was included in the group of almost 300 seropositive cohort members. A peripheral blood sample was collected from each donor, and TCR beta sequencing was performed on peripheral blood mononuclear cells. Genomic DNA extraction from the blood cell samples was performed with the Qiagen DNeasy Blood Extraction Kit. Receptors were amplified or captured by the immunoSEQ multiplex PCR assay. A mixture of 60 forward primers for TCR Vbeta segments and 13 reverse primers for TCR Jbeta segments was used in the multiplex PCR. The CDR3 region of rearranged TCR beta genes was amplified from genomic DNA with a multiplex PCR assay. On the Illumina HiSeq System, the amplified TCR beta libraries were sequenced as 87-base-pair reads. Per the source publication's procedure: In a later analysis, tens of millions of unique TCR beta chains were counted across the roughly 610 repertoires, and about 9.9 million of these chains were shared by at least two donors. Raw reads were error-corrected and collapsed into unique sequences with a nearest-neighbor algorithm that merged closely related sequences to remove PCR and sequencing errors. CDR3 sequences were aligned to IMGT reference sequences to assign V, D and J gene segments. For a sequence to be retained, a match of at least six nucleotides to both a V gene segment and a J gene segment was required. A rearrangement was called productive if the CDR3 had no stop codons and remained in frame with V and J, and every other rearrangement was called non-productive. CDR3 was defined according to IMGT convention as the region running from the second conserved V-encoded cysteine to the conserved J-encoded phenylalanine. The earlier analysis of roughly 590 of the donors excluded any sequence lacking an unambiguous match to a single V gene segment. An earlier analysis of some 500 of the donors classified V segments as functional when productive rearrangements were above 56.7% and as segregating when the standard deviation between donors was above 5%. A statistical classification framework was developed to diagnose cytomegalovirus status using the catalog of TCR beta chain sequences. A later analysis assigned V and J genes by comparing TCR nucleotide sequences with IMGT/GENE-DB human TR gene sequences. The TCRdist pipeline was used in a later analysis to assign CDR3 sequences and most-parsimonious VDJ recombination scenarios. In a later analysis, each TCR beta chain was defined by its CDR3 amino acid sequence together with its V-gene family, and reads without a unique V-gene family were excluded. To address suspected cross-contamination and a sequencing artifact, a later analysis removed approximately 590 highly shared, low-generation-probability nucleotide sequences. In a later analysis, a clonal expansion index for each public chain was calculated from normalized within-repertoire ranks of inferred template counts. A later analysis computed generation probabilities with a VDJ recombination model fitted to out-of-frame rearrangements, and checked the results against IGoR. In a later analysis, TCR-TCR, TCR-HLA and TCR-CMV co-occurrence was scored with hypergeometric tests, and a repertoire-size bias correction was applied to TCR pairs. In a later analysis, false discovery rates were estimated by permuting HLA or CMV assignments 20 times. In a later analysis, co-occurring TCRs were grouped using DBSCAN, with TCRdist sequence similarity added in when clustering inside HLA-allele-positive subsets. Repertoires with fewer than 30,000 or more than 120,000 public chains were left out of co-occurrence clustering, as were a few repertoires with anomalous nucleotide sharing. TCRdb limited this immuneACCESS table to in-frame rearrangements with V and J called. A share of clones is missing; checked studies link under half to unresolved V genes, and the rest is unexplained. That table furnishes V, J and clone size, whereas the DNA furnished D and trimming. This sample lists more than 95,000 clones; over 65% were detected once. About 11% of the sample belongs to the ten largest clones.

The CDR3 goes from the cysteine to the phenylalanine over 15 residues. Only CDR3 DNA is held: 45 bases, read in frame from base 1. Per the germline V gene (reference sequence), LNHDA is the CDR1 and SQIVND is the CDR2. V and J are trimmed by 6 bases and 1 base, and the gene matches miss 3 bases of the junction. The TCR originated in a man aged 25 to 45 in good health and CMV-seropositive. The V gene is TRBV19 and the J gene is TRBJ2-2; the junction holds 9 bases that match TRBD1. The source material was PBMCs. CDR3 region: CASRGTGMNTGELFF. The sequenced DNA is TGTGCCAGTAGAGGGACAGGGATGAACACCGGGGAGCTGTTTTTT. The reference TRBV19 and TRBJ2-2 proteins fill in what lies around the CDR3, so the full variable domain reads DGGITQSPKYLFRKEGQNVTLSCEQNLNHDAMYWYRQDPGQGLRLIYYSQIVNDFQKGDIAEGYSVSREKKESFPLTVTSAQKNPTAFYLCASRGTGMNTGELFFGEGSRLTVL.